This T cell receptor (beta chain) was found in a study of healthy donors' naive CD4 and CD8 T cells. Study findings and constraints: Negatively charged CDR3s marked CD8+ lineage; positively charged CDR3s marked CD4+ lineage. A reported CD4+/CD8+ bias affected most V and J genes in naive cells.

The CDR3 extends over 17 amino acids. With V trimmed by 3 bases and J by 3 bases, 12 bases remained unmatched. Each TCR library used 500 ng of total RNA and a linear amplification protocol. TCRdb recomputed calls from the reads with MiXCR, one row per CDR3 protein. In the table there are about 180,000 distinct CDR3 sequences, 65% to 75% of which are singletons. This clonotype was seen only a few times. Its antigen remains unidentified. The chain joins TRBV12-3 or TRBV12-4 to TRBJ1-2; 8 bases agree with TRBD1. The receptor's source is a pool of human donors in good health; the sample pools cells from several healthy donors. The sample was naive CD4+ and CD8+ T cells sorted from blood, pooled from several donors. CDR3 sequence reads: CASSFFLDREGDYGYTF. The CDR3 region has the DNA TGTGCCAGCAGTTTCTTTCTGGACAGGGAGGGGGACTATGGCTACACCTTC.